A single sample is the source of the 14 T cell receptor beta chains below, sequenced in a study of blood T cell repertoires in COVID-19. Here immunoSEQ multiplex PCR was the method, and the copy in TCRdb shows in-frame clones only, minus some. The sample consists of 250,000 to 300,000 clones, around 85% of them appearing once. The sample comprised peripheral blood. These receptors came from a woman in her twenties or thirties with COVID-19, enrolled during active disease.

The chain combines TRBV3-1 (or the pseudogene TRBV3-2) with TRBJ2-7; D unresolved. Germline V lookup: CDR1 LGHDT, CDR2 YNNKEL (reference sequence). V dropped 2 bases and J dropped 5 bases, with 4 bases sitting between them. CDR3 length equals 11 residues. In DNA form, the CDR3 reads TGTGCCAGCAGCCAAAGCCACGAGCAGTACTTC. Amino acids: CASSQSHEQYF.

This sequence joins TRBV6-5 and TRBJ2-7, with D possibly matching TRBD1 (5 bases). Trimming took off 6 bases at V and 2 bases at J, with 14 bases between the two ends. Germline CDR1 and CDR2: MNHEY and SVGAGI. This CDR3 is built from 14 residues. CDR3 in DNA: TGTGCCAGCAGACCCTACGAAGGGGCCTACGAGCAGTACTTC. This codes for CASRPYEGAYEQYF.

V usage is TRBV9 and J usage is TRBJ2-1, with 11 positions matching TRBD2. Trimming took 4 bases from V and 4 from J; bases not matched to a gene: 4. This CDR3 spans 15 amino acids. Per the germline V gene, CDR1 is SGDLS and CDR2 is YYNGEE. The CDR3 reads CASSSRLAGYNEQFF. The CDR3 DNA reads TGTGCCAGCAGCTCCCGACTAGCGGGATACAATGAGCAGTTCTTC.

The CDR3 loop is CASSPGQGAGEAFF. The CDR3 coding sequence is TGTGCCAGCAGCCCGGGACAGGGGGCCGGTGAAGCTTTCTTT. The genes are TRBV9 and TRBJ1-1; 12 bases are shared with TRBD1. V trimming: 4 bases; J trimming: 7 bases; junction bases outside the gene matches: 5. Germline lookup yields CDR1 SGDLS and CDR2 YYNGEE. CDR3 size: 14 residues. The variable domain in full, completed from reference TRBV9 and TRBJ1-1, reads DSGVTQTPKHLITATGQRVTLRCSPRSGDLSVYWYQQSLDQGLQFLIQYYNGEERAKGNILERFSAQQFPDLHSELNLSSLELGDSALYFCASSPGQGAGEAFFGQGTRLTVV.

The chain is built from TRBV4-1 and TRBJ2-6; D is unclear. This CDR3 region has 15 residues. Trimming stripped 4 bases from V and 1 base from J, with 8 bases between. Germline lookup yields CDR1 MGHRA and CDR2 YSYEKL. The CDR3 DNA reads TGCGCCAGCAGCCTTAGCCCATCTGGGGCCAACGTCCTGACTTTC. Translated: CASSLSPSGANVLTF.

The rearrangement uses TRBV15 and TRBJ1-1, with TRBD1 matching 7 bases. CDR3 length: 17 amino acids. The germline V gene encodes CDR1 LNHNV and CDR2 YYDKDF (reference sequence). The trim removed 1 base at V and 3 bases at J, leaving 11 bases unmatched. CDR3 in amino acids: CATSRVGGTAKYTEAFF. Written as DNA, the CDR3 is TGTGCCACCAGCAGAGTAGGCGGGACAGCGAAATACACTGAAGCTTTCTTT.

The chain has TRBV7-9 and TRBJ2-3; tentatively, D is TRBD1 (5 bases). The CDR3 has 14 amino acids. Germline lookup yields CDR1 SEHNR and CDR2 FQNEAQ (reference sequence). Trimming removed 4 bases at V and 2 bases at J, with 10 bases between. The DNA for the CDR3 is TGTGCCAGCAGCTCCCGACAGTACACAGATACGCAGTATTTT. Translated: CASSSRQYTDTQYF.

This chain connects TRBV11-2 to TRBJ1-2; TRBD1 matches 9 bases. V dropped 3 bases and J dropped 8; count of bases not matched to a gene: 13. The CDR3 extends over 16 amino acids. Germline values: CDR1 SGHAT, CDR2 FQNNGV. The CDR3 here is CASSFTTGGAGYGYTF. CDR3 DNA sequence: TGTGCCAGCAGCTTTACAACAGGGGGCGCAGGTTACGGCTACACCTTC.

This clone was detected only once. As DNA, the CDR3 is TGCGCCAGCAGTGGGGAGGACAGGGAAAGGGTCACAGATACGCAGTATTTT. Translating gives CASSGEDRERVTDTQYF. The chain links TRBV10-1 to TRBJ2-3; 8 nucleotides agree with TRBD1. V lost 4 bases and J lost 2; bases outside the gene matches: 11. Germline CDR1 WNHNN, CDR2 SYGVQD (reference sequence). This CDR3 is built from 17 residues.

The chain has TRBV28 and TRBJ1-2; no firm D call. CDR1 and CDR2 from the germline V gene are MDHEN and SYDVKM. V lost 5 bases and J lost 3, with 10 bases in between. This CDR3 region has 13 residues. CDR3: CASSPRVDYGYTF. In nucleotides, the CDR3 is TGTGCCAGCAGTCCCCGGGTTGACTATGGCTACACCTTC.

This sequence joins TRBV7-2 and TRBJ1-3; 7 bases are a match to TRBD1. This CDR3 has 17 residues. The germline CDR1 and CDR2 sequences are SGHTA and FQGNSA. The V segment lost 5 bases and the J segment 3 bases; nucleotides outside the gene matches: 13. CDR3 in amino acids: CASSPPSGTAHGNTIYF. The CDR3 DNA sequence: TGTGCCAGCAGCCCCCCGAGTGGGACAGCGCATGGAAACACCATATATTTT.

This clone has a single count. The genes are TRBV5-6 and TRBJ2-7; the D is unclear. V was trimmed by 0 bases and J by 3 bases, leaving 13 bases between them. Germline loops: CDR1 SGHDT, CDR2 YYEEEE. This CDR3 region has 15 residues. CDR3: CASSLGLFRVYEQYF. As DNA, the CDR3 is TGTGCCAGCAGCTTGGGTCTGTTTAGAGTCTACGAGCAGTACTTC. Full variable domain (remainder filled in from reference TRBV5-6 and TRBJ2-7): DAGVTQSPTHLIKTRGQQVTLRCSPKSGHDTVSWYQQALGQGPQFIFQYYEEEERQRGNFPDRFSGHQFPNYSSELNVNALLLGDSALYLCASSLGLFRVYEQYFGPGTRLTVT.

The chain couples TRBV18 to TRBJ1-2; D unresolved. The ends were cut back, 4 bases at V and 8 bases at J, with 14 bases in the middle. Germline V gives CDR1 KGHSH, CDR2 LQKENI. The CDR3 consists of 13 residues. The CDR3: CASSLSEVHGYTF. The DNA for the CDR3 is TGTGCCAGCTCACTGTCAGAAGTACACGGCTACACCTTC.

The V call is TRBV18, the J call TRBJ1-6, with no clear D. Germline CDR1 reads KGHSH; CDR2 reads LQKENI. The CDR3 is 13 residues long. V was shortened by 5 bases and J by 8 bases, with 10 bases between the two germline ends. In DNA form, the CDR3 reads TGTGCCAGCTCAAGGGAGGCTGATTCACCCCTCCACTTT. Residues: CASSREADSPLHF.